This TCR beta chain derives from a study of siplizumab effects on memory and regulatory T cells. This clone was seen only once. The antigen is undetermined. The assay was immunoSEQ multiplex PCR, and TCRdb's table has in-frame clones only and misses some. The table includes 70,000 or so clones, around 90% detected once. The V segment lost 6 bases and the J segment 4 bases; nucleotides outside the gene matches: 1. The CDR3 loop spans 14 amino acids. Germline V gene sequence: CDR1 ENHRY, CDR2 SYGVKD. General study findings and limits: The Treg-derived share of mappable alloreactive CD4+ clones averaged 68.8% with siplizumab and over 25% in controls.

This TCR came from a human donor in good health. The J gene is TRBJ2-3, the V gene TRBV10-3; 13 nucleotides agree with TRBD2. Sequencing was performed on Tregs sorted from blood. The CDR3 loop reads CAISGLAGADTQYF. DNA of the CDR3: TGTGCCATCAGCGGACTAGCGGGAGCAGATACGCAGTATTTT.